One sample yielded the 24 T cell receptor beta chains listed below, sequenced in a study of T cell repertoires in cytomegalovirus infection. Each CDR3 protein is one row after TCRdb ran MiXCR on the reads. The sample gives approximately 500,000 distinct CDR3 sequences, more than 15% of which show up once; 20% to 30% is in the top ten. The sequencing sample was made of CD8+ T cells from PBMCs. All receptors derive from a human donor in good health (CMV status not recorded). Some clones in this sample may be carry-over from other donors' samples.

The chain employs TRBV4-1 and TRBJ2-3, with D perhaps given as TRBD1 or TRBD2 (5 bases each). Trimming stripped 2 bases from V and 0 bases from J, with 15 bases between. Germline values: CDR1 MGHRA, CDR2 YSYEKL. This CDR3 has 17 amino acids. CDR3 DNA: TGCGCCAGCAGCCAATCCACCGGGACGCTAAGCACAGATACGCAGTATTTT. This gives the protein CASSQSTGTLSTDTQYF.

The gene calls are TRBV7-3 and TRBJ1-4; 10 bases line up with TRBD1. Trimming took 3 bases from V and 5 from J; bases not matched to a gene: 3. This CDR3 is 15 amino acids long. CDR1 is SGHTA and CDR2 is FQGTGA in the germline V gene. Here the CDR3 DNA reads TGTGCCAGCAGCTTCCCGGGACAGGGGAATGAAAAACTGTTTTTT. Translated: CASSFPGQGNEKLFF.

In this sample, this clonotype turned up many times. V gene TRBV2 combines with J gene TRBJ2-1; 7 bases align to TRBD2. CDR1 SNHLY and CDR2 FYNNEI come from the germline V gene. Trimming at V came to 4 bases and at J to 6 bases, leaving 9 bases not matched to a gene. CDR3 length: 15 residues. The CDR3 DNA reads as TGTGCCAGCAGTGCCTTGCGGGAGTTGAGCAATGAGCAGTTCTTC. It specifies CASSALRELSNEQFF.

V and J are TRBV6-6 and TRBJ1-1; perhaps TRBD1 as D (5 bases). Germline V gives CDR1 MNHNY, CDR2 SVGAGI (reference sequence). The CDR3 is made up of 12 amino acids. Trimming removed 1 base at V and 8 bases at J, with 8 bases between. CDR3 coding DNA: TGTGCCAGCAGTTACTGGGCAGGGGAAGCTTTCTTT. Residues: CASSYWAGEAFF.

The sample holds a few counts of this clonotype. In DNA, the CDR3 is TGCGCCAGCAGCCAAATGGCACAGGGGGCGATTATTAATGAAAAACTGTTTTTT. Encoded protein: CASSQMAQGAIINEKLFF. This sequence joins TRBV4-1 and TRBJ1-4; 9 bases map to TRBD1. This CDR3 comprises 18 residues. CDR1 is MGHRA, CDR2 YSYEKL, per germline. Trimming took 2 bases from V and 4 from J; bases not matched to a gene: 11.

This clonotype showed up many times. The V gene is TRBV7-8, the J gene TRBJ2-1, with 10 nucleotides matching TRBD1. Trimming removed 0 bases from V and 7 bases from J; junction bases left unmatched: 6. The CDR3 has 16 amino acids. Germline V CDR1 and CDR2: SGHVS, FQNEAQ. CDR3 sequence reads: CASSLAGTGVKNEQFF. The CDR3 DNA follows: TGTGCCAGCAGCTTAGCGGGGACAGGGGTTAAGAATGAGCAGTTCTTC.

In regard to this clonotype: In this CDR3 the conserved last residue, phenylalanine or tryptophan, is missing, so a read error is likely. This chain links TRBV10-3 with TRBJ2-7; 8 nucleotides line up with TRBD1. This CDR3 is 15 amino acids long. Per germline, CDR1 ENHRY and CDR2 SYGVKD. With 9 bases clipped from V and 2 bases from J, the junction kept 12 bases outside the gene matches. This chain's CDR3 is CAIGLRDRLTYEQYL. In DNA, the CDR3 is TGTGCCATTGGTTTGAGGGACAGGTTAACCTACGAGCAGTACTTA.

This clonotype was found a few times. This chain joins TRBV12-3 or TRBV12-4 and TRBJ2-5; TRBD1 aligns across 8 bases. The trim removed 3 bases at V and 5 bases at J, leaving 11 bases unmatched. This CDR3 has 16 amino acids. CDR3 in amino acids: CASSFGGQGLWETQYF. The DNA of the CDR3 is TGTGCCAGCAGTTTCGGCGGACAGGGCCTCTGGGAGACCCAGTACTTC.

This clonotype has only a few counts. The V gene is TRBV4-2, the J gene TRBJ2-7, with D tentatively TRBD2 (6 bases). The germline CDR1 and CDR2 sequences are LGHNA and YNFKEQ. This CDR3 is built from 17 residues. The V and J ends lost 0 bases and 3 bases respectively, with 18 bases between them. The CDR3 DNA is TGTGCCAGCAGCCAAGATGAGGCAGGCGGGGAGTTCTACGAGCAGTACTTC. This encodes CASSQDEAGGEFYEQYF.

Written as DNA, the CDR3 is TGTGCCAGTAGTATAAGGCAGCGCGGGTCAGGCTACACCTTC. Translating gives CASSIRQRGSGYTF. V is TRBV19 and J is TRBJ1-2; no clear D. V was clipped by 2 bases and J by 8 bases, with 15 bases between them. This CDR3 is 14 amino acids long. Germline values: CDR1 LNHDA, CDR2 SQIVND (reference sequence).

The CDR3: CASSSPSGGGLAGGAYEQYF. The CDR3 DNA is TGTGCCAGCAGCTCTCCTAGCGGTGGGGGTCTAGCGGGAGGAGCCTACGAGCAGTACTTC. This chain uses TRBV7-9 with TRBJ2-7, with TRBD2 matching over 11 bases. This CDR3 has 20 amino acids. Losses at the gene ends were 4 bases for V and 2 bases for J; bases not matched to a gene: 19. The germline CDR1 and CDR2 sequences are SEHNR and FQNEAQ (reference sequence).

CDR3 DNA sequence: TGTGCCAGCAGCAAAGGTCCCGTCGACTACACCTTC. Its translation: CASSKGPVDYTF. The chain joins TRBV7-9 to TRBJ1-2; D is undetermined. The CDR3 contains 12 residues. Germline-derived CDR1 and CDR2 are SEHNR and FQNEAQ (reference sequence). With 5 bases removed from V and 10 bases from J, the gap between germline ends came to 14 bases.

There are a few counts of this clonotype. The chain links TRBV4-1 to TRBJ2-7, with a possible D match to TRBD2 (5 bases). CDR3 length equals 16 residues. The ends were cut back, 4 bases at V and 0 bases at J, with 16 bases in the middle. Per the germline V gene, CDR1 is MGHRA and CDR2 is YSYEKL. CDR3 region: CASSPRGRISSYEQYF. CDR3 nucleotide sequence: TGCGCCAGCAGCCCCCGCGGGCGAATTAGCTCCTACGAGCAGTACTTC.

This clonotype showed up just a few times. The V and J genes are TRBV5-5 and TRBJ2-1; D unclear. Between the trimmed V and J ends, which lost 5 bases and 5 bases, there was a span of 29 bases. Germline loops: CDR1 SGHKS, CDR2 YYEKEE (reference sequence). This CDR3 is 19 amino acids long. CDR3 amino acids: CASSGSFLLIIGRNNEQFF. The CDR3 DNA sequence: TGTGCCAGCAGTGGAAGCTTTCTCCTCATAATTGGTAGGAACAATGAGCAGTTCTTC.

Many counts were recorded for this clonotype. The chain uses TRBV6-1 and TRBJ2-5; D remains ambiguous. Trimming shortened V by 8 bases and J by 4 bases, and 14 bases separated the two germline ends. Germline V CDR1 and CDR2: MNHNS, SASEGT. The CDR3 consists of 13 residues. CDR3 sequence reads: CASPEGPRETQYF. In DNA, the CDR3 is TGTGCCAGCCCTGAAGGCCCTCGAGAGACCCAGTACTTC.

This clonotype was observed a handful of times. The V gene is TRBV2, the J gene TRBJ1-5; possibly TRBD1 for D (6 bases). Between the trimmed V and J ends, which lost 8 bases and 4 bases, there was a span of 15 bases. There are 14 residues in the CDR3. The V gene's germline CDR1 is SNHLY and CDR2 FYNNEI. The CDR3 coding sequence is TGTGCCAGCCATAGGGGGGGCTCTAATCAGCCCCAGCATTTT. Protein: CASHRGGSNQPQHF.

V gene TRBV7-9 combines with J gene TRBJ2-7; no definite D call. CDR3 length: 14 amino acids. Germline V lookup: CDR1 SEHNR, CDR2 FQNEAQ (reference sequence). The V and J ends lost 4 bases and 7 bases respectively, with 17 bases between them. The CDR3 sequence: CASSSARKRGEQYF. In DNA, the CDR3 is TGTGCCAGCAGCTCCGCGCGGAAGCGCGGAGAGCAGTACTTC.

This clonotype was counted at least ten times. This chain links TRBV7-3 with TRBJ2-1, with D possibly being TRBD2 (5 bases). CDR1 SGHTA and CDR2 FQGTGA come from the germline V gene. The length of the CDR3 is 15 residues. Trimming removed 5 bases from V and 8 bases from J, with 19 bases in between. Written as DNA, the CDR3 is TGTGCCAGCAGCGAGGAGGCTAGTTGGGCGTATGAGCAGTTCTTC. Its protein is CASSEEASWAYEQFF.

This clonotype was counted many times. This chain connects TRBV2 to TRBJ2-1, with TRBD1 matching over 8 bases. The V segment lost 9 bases and the J segment 7 bases; nucleotides outside the gene matches: 8. Germline V lookup: CDR1 SNHLY, CDR2 FYNNEI. The CDR3 runs 13 residues. As DNA, the CDR3 is TGTGCCAGAGGGGACAGGTCGAGGAATGAGCAGTTCTTC. As protein: CARGDRSRNEQFF.

This chain connects TRBV4-1 to TRBJ1-1, with D possibly being TRBD1 (6 bases). V was trimmed by 2 bases and J by 4 bases, leaving 11 bases between them. Germline V gives CDR1 MGHRA, CDR2 YSYEKL. This CDR3 spans 14 amino acids. The DNA of the CDR3 is TGCGCCAGCAGCCAATATCAACAGGGCACTGAAGCTTTCTTT. It yields the protein CASSQYQQGTEAFF.

This chain's CDR3 is CASRTSDTGELFF. The DNA for the CDR3 is TGTGCCAGCAGGACTAGCGACACCGGGGAGCTGTTTTTT. This chain connects TRBV9 to TRBJ2-2, with 8 bases identical to TRBD2. CDR1 is SGDLS and CDR2 is YYNGEE in the germline V gene. There are 13 residues in the CDR3. The trim removed 5 bases at V and 3 bases at J, leaving 0 bases unmatched.

This clonotype was detected only a few times. CDR3 bases: TGTGCCAGCAAACGGGACATAGGCACAGATACGCAGTATTTT. This gives the protein CASKRDIGTDTQYF. The gene calls are TRBV28 and TRBJ2-3; tentatively, D is TRBD1 (6 bases). The germline V gene has CDR1 MDHEN and CDR2 SYDVKM. This CDR3 has 14 amino acids. The V end lost 7 bases, the J end lost 1 base, and 12 bases lay between the germline ends.

This clonotype was counted between two and nine times. The chain combines TRBV7-3 with TRBJ2-3; no definite D call. Trimming left V 2 bases short and J 7 bases short, with 16 bases between. This CDR3 spans 15 amino acids. From germline, CDR1 is SGHTA and CDR2 FQGTGA. The CDR3 loop is CASSLVDSPSHTQYF. For the CDR3, the DNA is TGTGCCAGCAGCTTAGTTGATTCCCCCTCACATACGCAGTATTTT.

This clonotype was seen only a few times. This rearrangement joins TRBV9 to TRBJ2-7; D is undetermined. Germline V gives CDR1 SGDLS, CDR2 YYNGEE. Trimming removed 2 bases from V and 2 bases from J, with 11 bases in between. The CDR3 covers 14 residues. The CDR3 loop is CASSVGSSPYEQYF. The CDR3 DNA is TGTGCCAGCAGCGTTGGCTCCTCACCCTACGAGCAGTACTTC.